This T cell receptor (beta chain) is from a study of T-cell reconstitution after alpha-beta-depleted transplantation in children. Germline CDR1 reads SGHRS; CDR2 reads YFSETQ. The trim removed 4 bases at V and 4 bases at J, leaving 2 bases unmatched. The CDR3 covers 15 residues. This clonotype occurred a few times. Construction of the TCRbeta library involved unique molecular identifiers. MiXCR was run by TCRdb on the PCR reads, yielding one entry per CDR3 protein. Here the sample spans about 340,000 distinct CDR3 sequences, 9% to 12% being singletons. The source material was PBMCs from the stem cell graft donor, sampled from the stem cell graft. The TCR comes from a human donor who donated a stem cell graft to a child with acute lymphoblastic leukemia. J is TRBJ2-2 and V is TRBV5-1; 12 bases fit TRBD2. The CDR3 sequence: CASSTGLAGTGELFF. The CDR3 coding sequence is TGCGCCAGCAGCACGGGACTAGCGGGCACCGGGGAGCTGTTTTTT.